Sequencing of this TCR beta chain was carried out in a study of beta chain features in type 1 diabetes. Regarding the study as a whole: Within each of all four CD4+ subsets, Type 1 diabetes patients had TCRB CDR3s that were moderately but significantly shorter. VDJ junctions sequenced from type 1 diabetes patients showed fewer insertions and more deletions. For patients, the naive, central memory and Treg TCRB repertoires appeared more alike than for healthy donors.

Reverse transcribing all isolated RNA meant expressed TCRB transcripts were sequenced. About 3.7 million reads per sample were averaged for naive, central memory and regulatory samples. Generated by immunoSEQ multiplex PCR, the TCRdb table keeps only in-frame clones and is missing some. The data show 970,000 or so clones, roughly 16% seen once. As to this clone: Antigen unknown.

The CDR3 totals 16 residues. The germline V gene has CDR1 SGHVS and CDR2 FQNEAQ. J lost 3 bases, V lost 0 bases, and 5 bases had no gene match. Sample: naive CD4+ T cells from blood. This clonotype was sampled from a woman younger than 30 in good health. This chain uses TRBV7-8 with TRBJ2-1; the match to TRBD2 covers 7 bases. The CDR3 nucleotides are TGTGCCAGCAGCTTAGCGGGCGGGAGTCTCTACAATGAGCAGTTCTTC. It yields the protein CASSLAGGSLYNEQFF.